Listed below are T cell receptor beta chains from one sample, sequenced in a study of response to subunit inactivated influenza vaccine. TCRdb itself ran the RT-PCR reads through MiXCR, one entry per CDR3 protein. This table holds a few hundred thousand distinct CDR3 sequences, about 14% found once. The material sequenced was PBMCs from blood, taken about 12 days after vaccination. The receptors shown here come from a man in his forties or fifties who received an inactivated influenza vaccine. Each CDR3 is given with its conserved first and last residue. A D gene is named only where the DNA matches it firmly. Where a row states a size, it is once, few, many or the class of an expanded clone; other rows omit it.

clone size: NA
J gene: TRBJ1-1
V gene: TRBV25-1
D gene: TRBD1
CDR3 DNA: TGTGCCAGCAGGGACAGGGCGGACACTGAAGCTTTCTTT
CDR3 protein: CASRDRADTEAFF

clone size: NA
J gene: TRBJ2-7
V gene: TRBV7-8
D gene: TRBD1
CDR3 DNA: TGTGCCAGCAGCTTAACAGGGGTTGTCTCCGAGCAGTACTTC
CDR3 protein: CASSLTGVVSEQYF

clone size: NA
J gene: TRBJ2-4
V gene: TRBV11-2
D gene: TRBD1
CDR3 DNA: TGTGCCAGCAGCTTAGAAAGGGGGACAGCCCTAGCCAAAAACATTCAGTACTTC
CDR3 protein: CASSLERGTALAKNIQYF

clone size: many
J gene: TRBJ2-1
V gene: TRBV27
D gene: NA
CDR3 DNA: TGTGCCAGCAGTCCTCTGATCAGCGGCCTAAACAATGAGCAGTTCTTC
CDR3 protein: CASSPLISGLNNEQFF

clone size: NA
J gene: TRBJ2-2
V gene: TRBV12-3/TRBV12-4
D gene: NA
CDR3 DNA: TGTGCCAGCAGTTTGGGTCCGCCTGGGAGCACCGGGGAGCTGTTTTTT
CDR3 protein: CASSLGPPGSTGELFF

clone size: NA
J gene: TRBJ1-1
V gene: TRBV6-2/TRBV6-3
D gene: NA
CDR3 DNA: TGTGCCAGCAGTTACGGCTGGGGTGGGAGCACTGAAGCTTTCTTT
CDR3 protein: CASSYGWGGSTEAFF

clone size: NA
J gene: TRBJ2-1
V gene: TRBV5-1
D gene: NA
CDR3 DNA: TGCGCCAGCAGCTTGGAGGCAGGGAGGTACAATGAGCAGTTCTTC
CDR3 protein: CASSLEAGRYNEQFF

clone size: few
J gene: TRBJ2-1
V gene: TRBV7-2
D gene: NA
CDR3 DNA: TGTGCCAGCAGCTTAGTGTGGTCCGTGGATGAGCAGTTCTTC
CDR3 protein: CASSLVWSVDEQFF

clone size: NA
J gene: TRBJ1-2
V gene: TRBV5-1
D gene: NA
CDR3 DNA: TGCGCCAGCAGCGTATTTCAGGGGTATGGCTACACCTTC
CDR3 protein: CASSVFQGYGYTF

clone size: NA
J gene: TRBJ1-2
V gene: TRBV5-1
D gene: NA
CDR3 DNA: TGCGCCAGCAGCTCAACCTCCTTGGGTCTTGGTGGCTACACCTTC
CDR3 protein: CASSSTSLGLGGYTF

clone size: few
J gene: TRBJ2-5
V gene: TRBV6-5
D gene: NA
CDR3 DNA: TGTGCCAGCAGCATGACACCAGAGACCCAGTACTTC
CDR3 protein: CASSMTPETQYF

clone size: many
J gene: TRBJ2-1
V gene: TRBV29-1
D gene: NA
CDR3 DNA: TGCAGCGTTGCCCTTGGACAAAACTCCTACAATGAGCAGTTCTTC
CDR3 protein: CSVALGQNSYNEQFF

clone size: NA
J gene: TRBJ2-4
V gene: TRBV11-2
D gene: NA
CDR3 DNA: TGTGCCAGCAGCTTAGGTGGACAGCCGGCCAAAAACATTCAGTACTTC
CDR3 protein: CASSLGGQPAKNIQYF

clone size: NA
J gene: TRBJ2-1
V gene: TRBV24-1
D gene: TRBD1
CDR3 DNA: TGTGCCACCAGTCCCACCGGACAGGGGATGGTAAGGGAGCAGTTCTTC
CDR3 protein: CATSPTGQGMVREQFF

clone size: few
J gene: TRBJ2-3
V gene: TRBV4-3
D gene: TRBD2
CDR3 DNA: TGCGCCAGCAGCCAAGGACTAGCGGGAGGCAACACAGATACGCAGTATTTT
CDR3 protein: CASSQGLAGGNTDTQYF

clone size: few
J gene: TRBJ2-3
V gene: TRBV11-3
D gene: TRBD2
CDR3 DNA: TGTGCCAGCAGCCACGGACTAGCGGGAGCCCCAGATACGCAGTATTTT
CDR3 protein: CASSHGLAGAPDTQYF

clone size: NA
J gene: TRBJ2-5
V gene: TRBV3-1
D gene: NA
CDR3 DNA: TGTGCCAGCAGCGGACTAGAGACCCAGTACTTC
CDR3 protein: CASSGLETQYF

clone size: NA
J gene: TRBJ2-3
V gene: TRBV6-5
D gene: NA
CDR3 DNA: TGTGCCAGCAGTTACCCCCCCGGAAGTAGCACAGATACGCAGTATTTT
CDR3 protein: CASSYPPGSSTDTQYF

clone size: few
J gene: TRBJ2-1
V gene: TRBV7-2
D gene: NA
CDR3 DNA: TGTGCCAGCAGCTTAGAGGGTGGGGTTTCTGAGCAGTTCTTC
CDR3 protein: CASSLEGGVSEQFF

clone size: NA
J gene: TRBJ2-7
V gene: TRBV6-5
D gene: NA
CDR3 DNA: TGTGCCAGCAGTTCCGACAGCCCCATAGAGCAGTACTTC
CDR3 protein: CASSSDSPIEQYF

clone size: once
J gene: TRBJ2-1
V gene: TRBV7-9
D gene: NA
CDR3 DNA: TGTGCCAGCAGCTTATTCACGGTAGAAGTCGACCGGAATGAGCAGTTCTTC
CDR3 protein: CASSLFTVEVDRNEQFF

clone size: few
J gene: TRBJ2-3
V gene: TRBV29-1
D gene: TRBD2
CDR3 DNA: TGCAGCTTTCGAGGGGGGACTAGTTCGAATACGCAGTATTTT
CDR3 protein: CSFRGGTSSNTQYF

clone size: many
J gene: TRBJ1-2
V gene: TRBV2
D gene: NA
CDR3 DNA: TGTGCCAGCAGTGACGGGGGCCTCTATGGCTACACCTTC
CDR3 protein: CASSDGGLYGYTF

clone size: NA
J gene: TRBJ2-7
V gene: TRBV30
D gene: NA
CDR3 DNA: TGTGCCTGGAAAGGGCGGCCCGCCGAGCAGTACTTC
CDR3 protein: CAWKGRPAEQYF

clone size: NA
J gene: TRBJ2-3
V gene: TRBV7-2
D gene: NA
CDR3 DNA: TGTGCCAGCAGCCCCCGGAACACAGATACGCAGTATTTT
CDR3 protein: CASSPRNTDTQYF

clone size: few
J gene: TRBJ2-4
V gene: TRBV29-1
D gene: NA
CDR3 DNA: TGCAGCGTCCAAGAACCCGGGGGTGACATTCAGTACTTC
CDR3 protein: CSVQEPGGDIQYF

clone size: few
J gene: TRBJ2-7
V gene: TRBV5-1
D gene: NA
CDR3 DNA: TGCGCCAGCAGCCGATCGACAGCCGCAGGGTCTAGCTCCTACGAGCAGTACTTC
CDR3 protein: CASSRSTAAGSSSYEQYF

clone size: once
J gene: TRBJ1-3
V gene: TRBV20-1
D gene: NA
CDR3 DNA: TGCAGTGCTACCCGTGGCGGAAACACCATATATTTT
CDR3 protein: CSATRGGNTIYF

clone size: NA
J gene: TRBJ1-1
V gene: TRBV5-6
D gene: NA
CDR3 DNA: TGTGCCAGCAGCCCTAATCTTCGTAGGTTGAACACTGAAGCTTTCTTT
CDR3 protein: CASSPNLRRLNTEAFF

clone size: NA
J gene: TRBJ1-2
V gene: TRBV15
D gene: NA
CDR3 DNA: TGTGCCACCAGCAGAGATCGAGGGTTGGCTGGCTACACCTTC
CDR3 protein: CATSRDRGLAGYTF

clone size: few
J gene: TRBJ2-3
V gene: TRBV11-2
D gene: NA
CDR3 DNA: TGTGCCAGCAGCAGACCCGGACGAGATACGCAGTATTTT
CDR3 protein: CASSRPGRDTQYF

clone size: few
J gene: TRBJ2-1
V gene: TRBV6-1
D gene: NA
CDR3 DNA: TGTGCCAGCAGCCAAGGGTTAGGGTACAATGAGCAGTTCTTC
CDR3 protein: CASSQGLGYNEQFF

clone size: NA
J gene: TRBJ2-2
V gene: TRBV5-5
D gene: TRBD1
CDR3 DNA: TGTGCCAGCAGCCGAGGACAGGGAGCCACCGGGGAGCTGTTTTTT
CDR3 protein: CASSRGQGATGELFF

clone size: few
J gene: TRBJ2-3
V gene: TRBV7-9
D gene: TRBD1
CDR3 DNA: TGTGCCAGTAACAGCTTATCTCCCCCCGATTCAGGGGGCTATTCGGATACGCAGTATTTT
CDR3 protein: CASNSLSPPDSGGYSDTQYF

clone size: NA
J gene: TRBJ2-7
V gene: TRBV20-1
D gene: NA
CDR3 DNA: TGCAGTGCTAGAGGAGGTAGTCGGGTTGCGGGCGAGCAGTACTTC
CDR3 protein: CSARGGSRVAGEQYF

clone size: few
J gene: TRBJ2-1
V gene: TRBV6-2/TRBV6-3
D gene: TRBD1
CDR3 DNA: TGTGCCAGCAGTTACCTTCGGGACAGAAGTAACAATGAGCAGTTCTTC
CDR3 protein: CASSYLRDRSNNEQFF

clone size: NA
J gene: TRBJ2-3
V gene: TRBV7-9
D gene: NA
CDR3 DNA: TGTGCCAGCAGCTTAAGTCTGCAAATCGGGGGCACAGATACGCAGTATTTT
CDR3 protein: CASSLSLQIGGTDTQYF

clone size: many
J gene: TRBJ1-1
V gene: TRBV11-2
D gene: NA
CDR3 DNA: TGTGCCAGCAGCTTAGATCGGGGGGCGCAAGCTTTCTTT
CDR3 protein: CASSLDRGAQAFF

clone size: few
J gene: TRBJ2-7
V gene: TRBV3-1
D gene: NA
CDR3 DNA: TGTGCCAGCAGCCAAGGAAGCGCTCGGTCTCGGGAGCAGTACTTC
CDR3 protein: CASSQGSARSREQYF

clone size: few
J gene: TRBJ1-1
V gene: TRBV9
D gene: NA
CDR3 DNA: TGTGCCAGCAGCGTACACATGAACACTGAAGCTTTCTTT
CDR3 protein: CASSVHMNTEAFF

clone size: NA
J gene: TRBJ2-7
V gene: TRBV20-1
D gene: TRBD2
CDR3 DNA: TGCAGTGTTATTAGCGGGGGGCTCACCTACGAGCAGTACTTC
CDR3 protein: CSVISGGLTYEQYF

clone size: few
J gene: TRBJ2-2
V gene: TRBV20-1
D gene: NA
CDR3 DNA: TGCAGTGCTATAGTTGGGTCGAACACCGGGGAGCTGTTTTTT
CDR3 protein: CSAIVGSNTGELFF

clone size: few
J gene: TRBJ2-3
V gene: TRBV20-1
D gene: NA
CDR3 DNA: TGCAGTGCCAAAAACCGGGGAGTCACAGATACGCAGTATTTT
CDR3 protein: CSAKNRGVTDTQYF

clone size: NA
J gene: TRBJ2-1
V gene: TRBV4-3
D gene: TRBD2
CDR3 DNA: TGCGCCAGCAGCCAAGGCCTAGCGGGTTTCAATGAGCAGTTCTTC
CDR3 protein: CASSQGLAGFNEQFF

clone size: NA
J gene: TRBJ2-7
V gene: TRBV2
D gene: NA
CDR3 DNA: TGTGCCAGCAGTGAACGGCTAGACTACGAGCAGTACTTC
CDR3 protein: CASSERLDYEQYF

clone size: few
J gene: TRBJ2-3
V gene: TRBV7-9
D gene: NA
CDR3 DNA: TGTGCCAGCAGCTTAATCCGGGGCCGAAACACAGATACGCAGTATTTT
CDR3 protein: CASSLIRGRNTDTQYF

clone size: NA
J gene: TRBJ2-7
V gene: TRBV20-1
D gene: NA
CDR3 DNA: TGCAGTGCTAGAGTATGGTCAGTTACCTACGAGCAGTACTTC
CDR3 protein: CSARVWSVTYEQYF

clone size: few
J gene: TRBJ1-1
V gene: TRBV5-1
D gene: NA
CDR3 DNA: TGCGCCAGCAGCTTGAACAGGGCGAACACTGAAGCTTTCTTT
CDR3 protein: CASSLNRANTEAFF

clone size: few
J gene: TRBJ2-5
V gene: TRBV7-9
D gene: NA
CDR3 DNA: TGTGCCAGCAGCTTAGTTTCCCTCTCGCAGACCCAGTACTTC
CDR3 protein: CASSLVSLSQTQYF

clone size: NA
J gene: TRBJ2-7
V gene: TRBV12-3/TRBV12-4
D gene: NA
CDR3 DNA: TGTGCCAGCAGGGCGGCGGGACTCTTCTACGAGCAGTACTTC
CDR3 protein: CASRAAGLFYEQYF

clone size: many
J gene: TRBJ2-3
V gene: TRBV5-1
D gene: TRBD1
CDR3 DNA: TGCGCCAGCAGCCGGGACAGTTCCACAGATACGCAGTATTTT
CDR3 protein: CASSRDSSTDTQYF

clone size: many
J gene: TRBJ1-5
V gene: TRBV12-3/TRBV12-4
D gene: NA
CDR3 DNA: TGTGCCAGCAGTTTGGACGGTGGCAACAATCAGCCCCAGCATTTT
CDR3 protein: CASSLDGGNNQPQHF

clone size: NA
J gene: TRBJ2-2
V gene: TRBV29-1
D gene: NA
CDR3 DNA: TGCAGCGTTGTAGCAGAGCCGAACACCGGGGAGCTGTTTTTT
CDR3 protein: CSVVAEPNTGELFF

clone size: many
J gene: TRBJ1-1
V gene: TRBV7-2
D gene: TRBD1
CDR3 DNA: TGTGCCAGCAGCTTAGGGGGGACAGCAATGAACACTGAAGCTTTCTTT
CDR3 protein: CASSLGGTAMNTEAFF

clone size: NA
J gene: TRBJ2-7
V gene: TRBV2
D gene: NA
CDR3 DNA: TGTGCCAGCAGTGAGTTCGGAGCGGTCTACGAGCAGTACTTC
CDR3 protein: CASSEFGAVYEQYF

clone size: NA
J gene: TRBJ2-7
V gene: TRBV3-1
D gene: TRBD2
CDR3 DNA: TGTGCCAGCAGCCCAGTAGGACTAGCGGGATCCTACGAGCAGTACTTC
CDR3 protein: CASSPVGLAGSYEQYF

clone size: NA
J gene: TRBJ2-1
V gene: TRBV20-1
D gene: TRBD2
CDR3 DNA: TGCAGTGCAATTAGCGGGAGGACCAATGAGCAGTTCTTC
CDR3 protein: CSAISGRTNEQFF